Below are 15 T cell receptor beta chains sequenced from a single sample in a study of CD4 T cells in relation to SARS-CoV-2 and coronaviruses. The protocol was immunoSEQ multiplex PCR, while the TCRdb copy is restricted to in-frame clones and leaves out a portion. The table records roughly 60,000 clones, 94% of them present only once. The unexposed donors gave CD4+ T cells in about 2011-2019, prior to COVID-19. Sequencing was carried out using naive CD4+ T cells from PBMCs. Subset noted: naive CD4+ T cells isolated by negative enrichment. The receptors originated from a human donor in good health.

V and J are TRBV5-1 and TRBJ2-1; D is perhaps TRBD2 (5 bases). The CDR3 has 13 amino acids. In germline, CDR1 is SGHRS, CDR2 YFSETQ. V lost 0 bases and J lost 6, with 7 bases in between. This CDR3 is CASSLVGSNEQFF. In DNA, the CDR3 is TGCGCCAGCAGCTTGGTGGGGAGCAATGAGCAGTTCTTC.

The chain recombines TRBV28 with TRBJ2-4, with TRBD2 matching 11 bases. This CDR3 contains 14 residues. Trimming cost V 4 bases and J 8 bases; bases outside gene matches: 4. CDR1 and CDR2 from the germline V gene are MDHEN and SYDVKM. In DNA, the CDR3 is TGTGCCAGCAGTTACCTTAGCGGGGGGGACATTCAGTACTTC. Translating it yields CASSYLSGGDIQYF.

A single count supports this clone. The CDR3 is CASSPGGRSSTDTQYF. Written as DNA, the CDR3 is TGCGCCAGCAGCCCTGGGGGCAGATCTAGCACAGATACGCAGTATTTT. The rearrangement uses TRBV5-1 and TRBJ2-3; a weak D match, TRBD1 (6 bases). Germline V gene data show CDR1 as SGHRS and CDR2 as YFSETQ. CDR3 length: 16 residues. Trimming took 4 bases from V and 0 from J, leaving 15 bases between them.

The chain links TRBV5-6 to TRBJ1-2; maybe TRBD1 (5 bases). V lost 0 bases and J 6 bases, leaving 12 bases between the germline ends. The germline gives CDR1 SGHDT, CDR2 YYEEEE. This CDR3 spans 14 amino acids. This chain's CDR3 is CASSLAGYSDGYTF. CDR3 DNA: TGTGCCAGCAGCTTGGCAGGGTATAGTGATGGCTACACCTTC.

This chain joins TRBV7-2 and TRBJ2-3, with 9 bases lining up with TRBD2. Germline trimming cut 2 bases from V and 5 bases from J; bases unmatched to any gene: 8. The CDR3 consists of 16 residues. Looked up from germline, CDR1 is SGHTA and CDR2 is FQGNSA. CDR3 nucleotides: TGTGCCAGCAGCTTAAGGTCTAGCGGGATTGGAGATACGCAGTATTTT. It translates to CASSLRSSGIGDTQYF. The full variable domain, rest sourced from reference TRBV7-2 and TRBJ2-3, is GAGVSQSPSNKVTEKGKDVELRCDPISGHTALYWYRQSLGQGLEFLIYFQGNSAPDKSGLPSDRFSAERTGGSVSTLTIQRTQQEDSAVYLCASSLRSSGIGDTQYFGPGTRLTVL.

The chain combines TRBV7-9 with TRBJ1-6; D perhaps matches TRBD1 (6 bases). This CDR3 contains 14 residues. The germline V and J ends were trimmed by 7 bases and 11 bases, with 18 bases remaining between them. Germline V gives CDR1 SEHNR, CDR2 FQNEAQ (reference sequence). DNA for the CDR3: TGTGCCAGCACCTCAGACAGGCAGCCGGCACCCCTCCACTTT. It specifies CASTSDRQPAPLHF.

A few counts support this clone. J is TRBJ2-1 and V is TRBV19; 13 bases align to TRBD2. CDR1 LNHDA and CDR2 SQIVND come from the germline V gene (reference sequence). V lost 5 bases, J lost 7 bases, and 8 bases stayed unmatched. The CDR3 is 16 amino acids. This chain's CDR3 is CASSPQTSGRGNEQFF. The CDR3, as DNA: TGTGCCAGTAGTCCTCAAACTAGCGGGAGGGGGAATGAGCAGTTCTTC.

The chain employs TRBV7-2 and TRBJ2-7; 13 bases align to TRBD2. The CDR3 contains 18 residues. V trimming: 8 bases; J trimming: 4 bases; junction bases outside the gene matches: 17. In germline, CDR1 is SGHTA, CDR2 FQGNSA. This CDR3 is CASALTGTSGDGAYEQYF. DNA of the CDR3: TGTGCCAGCGCCCTTACCGGGACTAGCGGGGATGGGGCATACGAGCAGTACTTC.

The chain uses TRBV21-1 and TRBJ1-5; the D segment call TRBD1 is taken from the table without a DNA check. TRBV21-1 is a pseudogene segment. The CDR3 spans 21 residues. CDR3 sequence reads: CASSKVQVRDRGDGVNQPQHF. The CDR3 DNA reads TGTGCCAGCAGCAAAGTGCAGGTTAGGGACAGGGGGGATGGGGTCAATCAGCCCCAGCATTTT.

This chain joins TRBV6-4 and TRBJ2-7; 13 bases are shared with TRBD2. This CDR3 contains 15 residues. Germline CDR1 and CDR2: MRHNA and SNTAGT. With V trimmed by 6 bases and J by 2 bases, 4 bases remained unmatched. For the CDR3, the DNA is TGTGCCAGCAGACAACTAGCGGGAGGGCCCTACGAGCAGTACTTC. Its translation is CASRQLAGGPYEQYF.

The chain recombines TRBV28 with TRBJ2-7; a possible D gene is TRBD2 (5 bases). V was clipped by 4 bases and J by 5 bases, with 12 bases between them. Germline-derived CDR1 and CDR2 are MDHEN and SYDVKM. This CDR3 has 13 amino acids. The CDR3 loop reads CASSWPHGDEQYF. In nucleotides, the CDR3 is TGTGCCAGCAGTTGGCCGCACGGGGACGAGCAGTACTTC.

This sequence joins TRBV6-6 and TRBJ2-1; D ambiguous. The CDR3 covers 11 residues. Per the germline V gene, CDR1 is MNHNY and CDR2 is SVGAGI (reference sequence). The V end was cut by 8 bases, the J end by 7 bases, with 9 bases between. The CDR3 is CASASRNEQFF. Here the CDR3 DNA reads TGTGCCAGCGCATCCCGTAATGAGCAGTTCTTC.

This sequence joins TRBV19 and TRBJ2-2; D may correspond to TRBD1 or TRBD2 (5 bases each). In germline, CDR1 is LNHDA, CDR2 SQIVND (reference sequence). CDR3 length: 14 residues. Trimming cost V 4 bases and J 5 bases, with 11 bases left between them. CDR3 sequence: CASSSRELTGELFF. The CDR3 nucleotides read TGTGCCAGTAGTAGCAGGGAGCTTACCGGGGAGCTGTTTTTT.

This clone was detected a few times. The chain recombines TRBV3-1 (or the pseudogene TRBV3-2) with TRBJ1-5; possible D gene TRBD1, 5 bases. Trimming stripped 1 base from V and 5 bases from J, with 6 bases between. CDR3 length: 13 amino acids. Germline lookup yields CDR1 LGHDT and CDR2 YNNKEL (reference sequence). CDR3 sequence reads: CASSQGGDQPQHF. CDR3 DNA: TGTGCCAGCAGCCAAGGGGGGGATCAGCCCCAGCATTTT.

The chain has TRBV15 and TRBJ2-1, with TRBD2 matching 9 bases. Germline CDR1 and CDR2: LNHNV and YYDKDF (reference sequence). The CDR3 extends over 15 amino acids. V was clipped by 0 bases and J by 9 bases; unmatched bases: 6. In DNA form, the CDR3 reads TGTGCCACCAGCAGAGATGTGGCTAGCGGGACTGAGCAGTTCTTC. It yields the protein CATSRDVASGTEQFF.